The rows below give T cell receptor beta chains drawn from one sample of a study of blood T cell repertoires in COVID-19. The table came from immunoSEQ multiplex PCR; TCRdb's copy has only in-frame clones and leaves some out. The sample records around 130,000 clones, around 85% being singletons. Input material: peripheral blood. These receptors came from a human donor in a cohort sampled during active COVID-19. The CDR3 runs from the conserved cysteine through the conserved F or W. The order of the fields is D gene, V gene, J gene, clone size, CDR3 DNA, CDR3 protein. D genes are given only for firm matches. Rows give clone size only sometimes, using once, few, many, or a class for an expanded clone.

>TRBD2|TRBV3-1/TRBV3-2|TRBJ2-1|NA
TGTGCCAGCAGCCAGGGCCGGACTAGCGGGCGGGGACGGGGGCAGTTCTTC
CASSQGRTSGRGRGQFF
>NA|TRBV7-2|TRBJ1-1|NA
TGTGCCAGCAGCCACCCCAGGGGTCAGCCCACGATGGCTGAAGCTTTCTTT
CASSHPRGQPTMAEAFF
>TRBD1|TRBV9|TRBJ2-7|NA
TGTGCCAGCAGCGTCCAAGACAGGGGCTCCTACGAGCAGTACTTC
CASSVQDRGSYEQYF
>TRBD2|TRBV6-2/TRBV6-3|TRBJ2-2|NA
TGTGCCAGCAGTTACTTACGCGGGGGGAACACCGGGGAGCTGTTTTTT
CASSYLRGGNTGELFF
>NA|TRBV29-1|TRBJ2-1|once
TGCAGCGGTAGCGTGGACAATGAGCAGTTCTTC
CSGSVDNEQFF
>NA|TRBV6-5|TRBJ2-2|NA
TGTGCCAGCAGTTACTCGGGGGCCACCGGGGAGCTGTTTTTT
CASSYSGATGELFF
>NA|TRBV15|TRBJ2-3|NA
TGTGCCACCAGCAGCGGAGCGGAGAACTTACCCACAGATACGCAGTATTTT
CATSSGAENLPTDTQYF
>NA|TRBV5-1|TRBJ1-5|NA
TGCGCCAGCAGCCCCGGAGGGGTGCTGGGTCAGCCCCAGCATTTT
CASSPGGVLGQPQHF
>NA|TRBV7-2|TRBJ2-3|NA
TGTGCCAGCAGCTTAGGGGGGGTCGGGTTAGATACGCAGTATTTT
CASSLGGVGLDTQYF
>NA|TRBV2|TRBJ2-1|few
TGTGCCAGCACCCTGGACAACTACAATGAGCAGTTCTTC
CASTLDNYNEQFF
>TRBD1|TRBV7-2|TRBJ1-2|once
TGTGCCAGCAGCTTGAGACAGGGCTATGGCTACACCTTC
CASSLRQGYGYTF
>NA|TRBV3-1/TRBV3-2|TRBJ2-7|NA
TGTGCCAGCAGCCAAGGTAGCTGGGGCCCCTACGAGCAGTACTTC
CASSQGSWGPYEQYF
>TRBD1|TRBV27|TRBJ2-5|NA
TGTGCCAGCAGTTCTGACAGGGACGAAGAGACCCAGTACTTC
CASSSDRDEETQYF